This T cell receptor beta chain appears in the sequencing data of a study of T cell changes during pregnancy in multiple sclerosis. V was trimmed by 6 bases and J by 7 bases, leaving 9 bases between them. This CDR3 is built from 12 residues. Germline CDR1 MNHEY, CDR2 SMNVEV (reference sequence). Profiled with immunoSEQ multiplex PCR; TCRdb holds only in-frame clones, not every one. The data hold about 39,000 clones, with roughly 90% observed a single time. The sequence derives from a female donor with multiple sclerosis, enrolled in a pregnancy study. The sample here was CD8+ T cells from peripheral blood mononuclear cells, taken before pregnancy. The rearrangement links TRBV27 to TRBJ2-2; D is perhaps TRBD1 (5 bases). The CDR3 reads CASRQGGGELFF. CDR3 DNA sequence: TGTGCCAGCAGGCAGGGTGGCGGGGAGCTGTTTTTT.